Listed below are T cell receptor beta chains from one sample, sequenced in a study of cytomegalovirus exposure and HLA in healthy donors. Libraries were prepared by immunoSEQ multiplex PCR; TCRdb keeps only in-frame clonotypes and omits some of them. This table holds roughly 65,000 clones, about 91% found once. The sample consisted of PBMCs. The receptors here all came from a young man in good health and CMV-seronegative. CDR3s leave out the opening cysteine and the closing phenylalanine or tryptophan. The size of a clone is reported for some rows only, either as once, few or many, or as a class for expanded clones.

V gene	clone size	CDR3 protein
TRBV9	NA	ASSVEGAPLNVLT
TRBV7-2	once	ASSLWADWREKLF
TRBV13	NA	ASSPGVRDEQF
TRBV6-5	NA	ASSYSWAGQSSGYT
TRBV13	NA	ASSSVGGATDTQY
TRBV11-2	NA	ASSPSGYSNQPQH
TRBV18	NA	ASSVVMDSANEGEQY
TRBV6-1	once	ARAGYT
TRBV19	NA	ASSLRLDYEQY
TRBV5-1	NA	ASREREAYNEQF
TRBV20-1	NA	SANLQETQY
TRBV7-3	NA	ASSLTGTDLETQY
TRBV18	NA	ASSASSSGSIYEQF
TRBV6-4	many	ASSDGTGGIGYT
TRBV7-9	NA	ASSKTSWSYNEQF
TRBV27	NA	ASSTQRLAGEGYNEQF
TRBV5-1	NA	ASSFSGAPETQY
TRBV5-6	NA	ASSLVLAGGRSRNEQF
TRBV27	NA	ASSEGATYYEQY
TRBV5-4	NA	ASSWDRNTEAF
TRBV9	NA	ASSAPGQGAYNYGYT
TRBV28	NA	ASSLGFRGQPQH
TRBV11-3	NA	ASSRRTGGFETQY
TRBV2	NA	ASSKGASGSYEQY
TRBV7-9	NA	ASRRSGVSYEQY
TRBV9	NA	ASSVGHRSNEKLF
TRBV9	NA	ASSRGQGNYGYT